These T cell receptor beta chains were read from a single sample in a study of CD8 T cells in Susac syndrome. TCRdb redid the calling of the immunoSEQ multiplex PCR reads with MiXCR, one entry per CDR3 protein. The sample contains 150,000 to 200,000 distinct CDR3 sequences, around 95% of which appear only once. The sequencing sample was made of CD8+ T cells from PBMCs. Every receptor here comes from a human donor with Susac syndrome. The CDR3 runs from the conserved cysteine through the conserved F or W.

j_call v_call cdr3_aa
TRBJ2-7 TRBV7-9 CASSLGQGHEQYF
TRBJ1-3 TRBV9 CASRTEDSGNTIYF
TRBJ2-7 TRBV3-1 CASSQDSAAYEQYF
TRBJ1-1 TRBV10-3 CAIGGQGNTEAFF
TRBJ2-7 TRBV19 CASSIRDSSYEQYF
TRBJ2-2 TRBV10-3 CAISEPGQGDTGELFF
TRBJ2-5 TRBV2 CASSDWDAGQETQYF
TRBJ1-1 TRBV7-9 CASWDTEAFF
TRBJ1-1 TRBV14 CASSAGTGRTEAFF
TRBJ2-1 TRBV5-1 CASGLGTSRFDEQFF
TRBJ1-3 TRBV9 CASSPGSSGNTIYF
TRBJ2-3 TRBV6-1 CASSETENRVSLDTQYF
TRBJ1-3 TRBV28 CASSKLRTGIGSGNTIYF
TRBJ1-2 TRBV5-6 CASSLAYSEDHGYTF
TRBJ2-5 TRBV24-1 CATSARGRFETQYF
TRBJ2-1 TRBV28 CASSSRLGWNEQFF
TRBJ2-1 TRBV13 CASGTHHEQFF
TRBJ2-5 TRBV6-5 CASSHGTPPQTQYF
TRBJ1-6 TRBV14 CASSQDRGGNSPLHF
TRBJ1-5 TRBV4-2 CASSLEGRSLNQPQHF
TRBJ1-5 TRBV27 CASSPKQGYSNQPQHF
TRBJ2-1 TRBV7-9 CASTRGDNEQFF
TRBJ2-4 TRBV3-1 CASREAGIGNIQYF